This TCR beta chain comes out of a study of T cell responses to AZD1222 COVID-19 vaccine. Germline loops: CDR1 SGHRS, CDR2 YFSETQ. This CDR3 contains 15 residues. V was cut by 0 bases and J by 7 bases, with 13 bases left in between. Sequenced by immunoSEQ multiplex PCR; TCRdb stores in-frame clones only, minus some. This table has 110,000 to 150,000 clones, about 93% appearing once. This clonotype was obtained from an adult in good health. V usage is TRBV5-1 and J usage is TRBJ1-4; D is undetermined. The sample here was peripheral blood, taken on day 0 of AZD1222 vaccination. The CDR3 bases are TGCGCCAGCAGCTTGGGTTTAGGCCGCGTTGAAAAACTGTTTTTT. It is translated as CASSLGLGRVEKLFF.